This T cell receptor (beta chain) was sequenced for a study of PD-L1 blockade in urothelial cancer. Germline-derived CDR1 and CDR2 are LNHNV and YYDKDF (reference sequence). V shed 0 bases and J shed 4 bases, with 9 bases lying between them. The CDR3 runs 14 residues. The time point denotes: peripheral blood 6 weeks after treatment start. Clones were read by immunoSEQ multiplex PCR, and TCRdb kept only the in-frame ones, dropping some. The sample yields about 110,000 clones, under 95% seen once. This sequence originates from a man aged 55-75 years with urothelial cancer. This chain uses TRBV15 with TRBJ2-5, with D perhaps TRBD2 (5 bases). Sequencing used PBMCs, obtained around atezolizumab (anti-PD-L1) treatment. The CDR3, as DNA: TGTGCCACCAGCAGAGATGGAGGAGGAGAGACCCAGTACTTC. Residues: CATSRDGGGETQYF.